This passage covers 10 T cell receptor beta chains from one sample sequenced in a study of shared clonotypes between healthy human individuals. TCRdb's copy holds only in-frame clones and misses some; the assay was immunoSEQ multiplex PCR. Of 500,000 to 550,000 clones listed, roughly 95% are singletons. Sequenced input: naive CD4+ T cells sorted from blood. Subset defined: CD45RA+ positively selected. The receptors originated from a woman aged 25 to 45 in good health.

The CDR3 sequence is CASNLGAGSHEQYF. CDR3 nucleotide sequence: TGTGCCAGCAACCTAGGGGCGGGGTCCCACGAGCAGTACTTC. The gene calls are TRBV28 and TRBJ2-7, with D perhaps matching TRBD2 (6 bases). This CDR3 is 14 amino acids long. V was pared by 7 bases and J by 5 bases, with 18 bases between. In germline, CDR1 is MDHEN, CDR2 SYDVKM.

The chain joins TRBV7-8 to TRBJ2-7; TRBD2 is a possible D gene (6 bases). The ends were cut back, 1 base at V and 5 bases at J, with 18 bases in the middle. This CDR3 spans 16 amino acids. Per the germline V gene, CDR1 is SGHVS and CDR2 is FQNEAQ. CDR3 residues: CASSLGGMGSGHEQYF. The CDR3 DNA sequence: TGTGCCAGCAGCTTAGGGGGCATGGGTAGCGGCCACGAGCAGTACTTC.

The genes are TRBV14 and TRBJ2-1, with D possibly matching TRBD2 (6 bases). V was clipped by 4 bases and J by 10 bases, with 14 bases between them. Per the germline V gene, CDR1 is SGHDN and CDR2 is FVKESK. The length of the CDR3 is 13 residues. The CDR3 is CASSRSGRTEQFF. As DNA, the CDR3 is TGTGCCAGCAGCCGCTCAGGGAGGACAGAGCAGTTCTTC.

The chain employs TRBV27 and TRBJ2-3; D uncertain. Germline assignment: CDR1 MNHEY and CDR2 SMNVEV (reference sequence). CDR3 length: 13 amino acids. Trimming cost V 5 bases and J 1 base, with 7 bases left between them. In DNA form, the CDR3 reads TGTGCCAGCAGTGGCCGGCGCACAGATACGCAGTATTTT. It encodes CASSGRRTDTQYF.

This CDR3 reads CASSRDSYEQYF. Here the CDR3 DNA reads TGTGCCAGCAGCCGGGACAGCTACGAGCAGTACTTC. This chain connects TRBV5-6 to TRBJ2-7, with 7 bases identical to TRBD1. This CDR3 is built from 12 residues. Losses at the gene ends were 4 bases for V and 3 bases for J; bases not matched to a gene: 1. Germline lookup yields CDR1 SGHDT and CDR2 YYEEEE.

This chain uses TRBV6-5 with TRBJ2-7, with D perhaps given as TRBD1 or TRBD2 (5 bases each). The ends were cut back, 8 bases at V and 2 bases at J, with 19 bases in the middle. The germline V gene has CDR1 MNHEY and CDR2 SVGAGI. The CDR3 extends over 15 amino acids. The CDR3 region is CASGGQLDSTYEQYF. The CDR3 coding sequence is TGTGCCAGCGGGGGTCAATTAGACAGCACCTACGAGCAGTACTTC.

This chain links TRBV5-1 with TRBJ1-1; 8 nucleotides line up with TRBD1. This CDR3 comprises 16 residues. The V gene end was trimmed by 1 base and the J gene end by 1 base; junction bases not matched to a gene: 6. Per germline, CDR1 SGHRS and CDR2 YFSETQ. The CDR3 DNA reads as TGCGCCAGCAGCTTGACTCAGGGGGCGCGGAACACTGAAGCTTTCTTT. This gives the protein CASSLTQGARNTEAFF.

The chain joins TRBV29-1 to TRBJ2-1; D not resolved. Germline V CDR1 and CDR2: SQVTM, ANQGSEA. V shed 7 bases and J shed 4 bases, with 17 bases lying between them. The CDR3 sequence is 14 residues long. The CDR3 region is CSATQSTPYNEQFF. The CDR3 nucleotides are TGCAGCGCCACCCAGTCGACACCTTACAATGAGCAGTTCTTC.

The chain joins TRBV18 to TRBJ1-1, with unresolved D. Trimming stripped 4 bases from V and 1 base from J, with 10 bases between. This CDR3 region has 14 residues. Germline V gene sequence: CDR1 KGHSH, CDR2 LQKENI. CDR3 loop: CASSRARENTEAFF. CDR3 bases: TGTGCCAGCTCACGAGCACGAGAGAACACTGAAGCTTTCTTT.

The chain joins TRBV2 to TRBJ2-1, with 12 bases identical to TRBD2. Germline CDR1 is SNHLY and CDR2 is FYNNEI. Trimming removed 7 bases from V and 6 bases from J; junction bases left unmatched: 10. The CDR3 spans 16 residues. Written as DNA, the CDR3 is TGTGCCAGCACCTCTTCCACTAGCGGGAGGTTCAATGAGCAGTTCTTC. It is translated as CASTSSTSGRFNEQFF.